The text below deals with one T cell receptor beta chain. This clone has a handful of counts. The target of this receptor is not known. Base qualities were left out, and no much larger clone turns up one base away. The sample's time point, from its label and the paper: less than five weeks on oral tofacitinib. Per the publication, the treatment or condition label means: oral pan-JAK inhibitor, 5-10 mg twice daily. Lesional scalp punch biopsies and peripheral blood were collected from alopecia areata patients. PBMCs were isolated by density centrifugation and stained for CD3, CD4 and CD8, and CD4+ and CD8+ T cells were sorted on a FACSAria. Library construction relied on the immunoSEQ multiplex PCR assay. RNA was extracted from all samples and reverse transcribed into cDNA as template for TCR sequencing. SuperScript III was used for first-strand cDNA synthesis, primed with a 2:1 mix of oligo-dT and random hexamers. A synthetic immune receptor repertoire was used to assess amplification bias, and residual bias was removed computationally. Concerning the study's data processing: Raw reads were preprocessed for error removal, and CDR3 was defined according to IMGT conventions as running from the conserved cysteine to phenylalanine. Clonality was computed by normalizing Shannon entropy by log2 of the number of productive unique TCRs and subtracting the result from 1. Scalp TCRbeta sequences were cross-referenced with sorted blood CD4 and CD8 repertoires so that the CD4 or CD8 identity of scalp clones could be inferred. TCRdb took this table from immuneACCESS and kept in-frame rearrangements with V and J called. Such tables lack part of the clones; where checked against another copy, unresolved V genes explain under half of the gap, and the rest is unexplained. V and J calls plus clone size are reproduced from that table; the DNA served to infer D and trimming. The table for this sample lists some 200,000 clones; around 57% of them were counted only once. Jointly, the top ten make up around 1.4% of the sample.

Deletion took 1 base off V and 6 bases off J, with a span of 9 bases between the germline ends. The germline V gene supplies CDR1 SGHVS and CDR2 FQNEAQ. The CDR3 measures 14 amino acids from cysteine to phenylalanine. Here the CDR3 DNA is all that survives: 42 bases in frame from base 1. This record belongs to a study of CD8+ T cells in alopecia areata (dated by TCRdb to 2016 to 2019). About the study as a whole: Treated patients were enrolled in an open-label pilot trial of oral tofacitinib, 5 to 10 mg twice daily, for moderate-to-severe alopecia areata. The SALT score, which quantifies the percentage of affected scalp surface area, was used to measure disease severity in treated patients. Clonality in the scalp was compared among normal scalp (n=4), patchy alopecia areata scalp (n=8), and alopecia totalis/universalis scalp (n=8). RNA was obtained with the PAXgene miRNA kit for fixed scalp, the miRNeasy kit for PBMCs, and the RNeasy kit for mouse skin. On the human side, TCRbeta sequencing was run on scalp tissue and on sorted CD4+ and CD8+ peripheral blood T cells from healthy controls and from alopecia areata patients with either patchy or totalis/universalis disease. Patients received tofacitinib for 6 to 18 months and were then followed off drug for 6 months to check for delayed response and recurrence. The study used high-throughput TCRbeta sequencing to examine T cell clonal expansion in alopecia areata, in both the C3H/HeJ mouse model and human patients. Patients on tofacitinib were biopsied at baseline and after 4 and 24 weeks of treatment, and several of the patients also had a later scalp biopsy. TCRbeta CDR3 regions were amplified by immunoSEQ multiplex PCR using 35 Vbeta forward and 13 Jbeta reverse primers.

What the authors observed across the whole study: Tofacitinib significantly decreased scalp clonality and the number of expanded CD8+ clones among the top 100 scalp clones. Compared with normal scalp, lesional scalp, particularly in alopecia totalis/universalis, had higher clonality and more expanded CD8+ clones, which suggests antigenic drive. Many expanded lesional clones persisted in scalp and blood during tofacitinib treatment, which may partly explain relapse after stopping treatment. Because the treated cohort was small and included a single nonresponder, larger studies are needed to assess links between baseline CD8+ expansion and response. TCR sequences shared between patients were less clear than in mice, possibly partly because of HLA diversity in the patient population. Unlike mouse skin, where gammadelta T cells dominate, normal human skin contains resident alphabeta T cells that get sequenced too, which complicates analysis of the scalp TCR repertoire.

The rearrangement combines TRBV7-8 with TRBJ2-2, with no reliable assignment of the D segment. The input for sequencing was CD4+ T cells sorted from blood, taken at week 4, from a patient treated with tofacitinib. This TCR came from a human donor with alopecia areata. CDR3 reads: CASSLGSWAGELFF. The bases read TGTGCCAGCAGCTTAGGGTCCTGGGCCGGGGAGCTGTTTTTT.